The entry below gives a single T cell receptor beta chain sequence along with its context. Germline CDR1 reads SGHNT; CDR2 reads YENEEA. CDR3 length: 15 amino acids. Between the trimmed V and J ends, which lost 4 bases and 6 bases, there was a span of 19 bases. These data originate in a study of OX40 agonist ivuxolimab in advanced cancers. Study-wide background: Ivuxolimab, an antibody acting as an agonist of OX40 (CD134), was used to treat patients.

The table came from immunoSEQ multiplex PCR; TCRdb's copy has only in-frame clones and leaves some out. The sample carries about 27,000 clones, roughly 80% recorded once. V gene TRBV11-3 combines with J gene TRBJ2-7; tentative D call: TRBD2 (6 bases). The TCR comes from an adult with an advanced solid tumor such as melanoma, head and neck, liver or kidney cancer. Sequencing was performed on CD4+ or CD8+ T cells sorted from blood, taken in a trial of the OX40 agonist ivuxolimab. The DNA of the CDR3 is TGTGCCAGCAGCTCCCTGGGGGGAGTGGTGTTCGAGCAGTACTTC. The encoded protein is CASSSLGGVVFEQYF.